These 28 T cell receptor beta chains came from one sample sequenced in a study of OX40 agonist ivuxolimab in advanced cancers. Sequencing was performed with immunoSEQ multiplex PCR; in TCRdb, only in-frame clones are kept and a portion is missing. The sample carries about 30,000 clones, about 83% recorded once. Material: CD4+ or CD8+ T cells sorted from blood, obtained in a trial of the OX40 agonist ivuxolimab. The receptors were gathered from an adult with an advanced solid tumor such as melanoma, head and neck, liver or kidney cancer.

This rearrangement joins TRBV2 to TRBJ2-3; D is unclear. There are 15 residues in the CDR3. The ends were cut back, 4 bases at V and 0 bases at J, with 11 bases in the middle. Germline assignment: CDR1 SNHLY and CDR2 FYNNEI. In nucleotides, the CDR3 is TGTGCCAGCAGTGGGGGTCTCCAGAGCACAGATACGCAGTATTTT. It translates to CASSGGLQSTDTQYF.

V gene TRBV12-5 combines with J gene TRBJ2-1; a possible D gene is TRBD2 (6 bases). Trimming pared 7 bases from V and 5 bases from J, leaving 9 bases between. The CDR3 runs 12 residues. Germline assignment: CDR1 LGHNT and CDR2 FRNRAP. The CDR3 here is CASATSHNEQFF. The CDR3 nucleotides are TGTGCTAGTGCCACTAGCCACAATGAGCAGTTCTTC. Variable domain in full (rest from reference TRBV12-5 and TRBJ2-1): DARVTQTPRHKVTEMGQEVTMRCQPILGHNTVFWYRQTMMQGLELLAYFRNRAPLDDSGMPKDRFSAEMPDATLATLKIQPSEPRDSAVYFCASATSHNEQFFGPGTRLTVL.

As DNA, the CDR3 is TGTGCCAGCAGCTTGAATCGGCAGGGCGGCACTGAAGCTTTCTTT. This encodes CASSLNRQGGTEAFF. The chain has TRBV5-4 and TRBJ1-1, with a possible D match to TRBD1 (5 bases). This CDR3 is 15 amino acids long. Trimming shortened V by 1 base and J by 4 bases, and 14 bases separated the two germline ends. Germline loops: CDR1 SGHNT, CDR2 YYREEE (reference sequence).

This chain links TRBV29-1 with TRBJ1-2; TRBD1 aligns across 7 bases. V dropped 4 bases and J dropped 6; count of bases not matched to a gene: 14. The CDR3 runs 15 residues. Germline V gives CDR1 SQVTM, CDR2 ANQGSEA. The CDR3 DNA reads TGCAGCGTTGTACTGGGACAGAATCCCGACAATGGCTACACCTTC. The encoded protein is CSVVLGQNPDNGYTF. Together with reference TRBV29-1 and TRBJ1-2, the CDR3 gives the full variable domain: SAVISQKPSRDICQRGTSLTIQCQVDSQVTMMFWYRQQPGQSLTLIATANQGSEATYESGFVIDKFPISRPNLTFSTLTVSNMSPEDSSIYLCSVVLGQNPDNGYTFGSGTRLTVV.

The V and J genes are TRBV15 and TRBJ2-7, with 9 bases lining up with TRBD2. With 0 bases clipped from V and 5 bases from J, the junction kept 5 bases outside the gene matches. CDR3 length equals 15 residues. Germline V gene data show CDR1 as LNHNV and CDR2 as YYDKDF (reference sequence). In DNA form, the CDR3 reads TGTGCCACCAGCAGAGATGCCAGGACTAGCGACGAGCAGTACTTC. Residues: CATSRDARTSDEQYF.

This clone was picked up a small number of times. V gene TRBV30 combines with J gene TRBJ1-5, with 7 nucleotides matching TRBD1. V lost 3 bases to trimming and J lost 5 bases; unmatched junction nucleotides: 4. The CDR3 has 13 residues. Germline V CDR1 and CDR2: GTSNPN, SVGIG (reference sequence). Here the CDR3 DNA reads TGTGCCTGGAGCGCGGGACAGTATCAGCCCCAGCATTTT. Amino acid sequence: CAWSAGQYQPQHF.

Regarding this clone: Since a far larger clone is one base different, this is likely a read error. Distinct nucleotide sequences in the sample also encode this CDR3. V usage is TRBV5-1 and J usage is TRBJ2-1, with 8 bases identical to TRBD2. Germline lookup yields CDR1 SGHRS and CDR2 YFSETQ. The junction had 3 bases not matched to a gene; V was cut back by 3 bases and J by 4 bases. The CDR3 is made up of 14 amino acids. CDR3 nucleotide sequence: TGCGCCAGCAGCTCCGCGGGAGGTTACAATGAGCAGTTCTTC. Its protein is CASSSAGGYNEQFF.

V gene TRBV7-8 combines with J gene TRBJ2-1; the match to TRBD2 covers 7 bases. Germline CDR1 SGHVS, CDR2 FQNEAQ. The CDR3 length is 15 residues. The junction had 16 bases not matched to a gene; V was cut back by 5 bases and J by 12 bases. CDR3: CASSPSGRAGEGQFF. The CDR3 DNA is TGTGCCAGCAGCCCCTCGGGCAGGGCGGGAGAAGGGCAGTTCTTC.

The rearrangement joins TRBV2 to TRBJ2-2, with D perhaps matching TRBD1 (6 bases). CDR3 length: 15 amino acids. CDR1 and CDR2 from the germline V gene are SNHLY and FYNNEI. The V and J ends lost 5 bases and 6 bases respectively, with 16 bases between them. DNA for the CDR3: TGTGCCAGCAGTCCGGGACAACCACCAGCCGGGGAGCTGTTTTTT. This gives the protein CASSPGQPPAGELFF.

The chain combines TRBV25-1 with TRBJ1-4; the D gene is possibly TRBD1 (5 bases). The CDR3 spans 16 residues. Germline loops: CDR1 MGHDK, CDR2 SYGVNS. V was clipped by 0 bases and J by 0 bases, with 8 bases between them. The DNA for the CDR3 is TGTGCCAGCAGTGAATATCTAGGGGCAACTAATGAAAAACTGTTTTTT. This codes for CASSEYLGATNEKLFF.

CDR3 loop: CAWSRGVSYEQYF. The CDR3 region has the DNA TGTGCCTGGAGTCGGGGGGTCTCCTACGAGCAGTACTTC. This chain uses TRBV30 with TRBJ2-7; TRBD2 matches 7 bases. The CDR3 is made up of 13 amino acids. Germline V gives CDR1 GTSNPN, CDR2 SVGIG (reference sequence). After removal of 2 bases from V and 0 bases from J, the junction contained 1 base not matched to a gene.

The chain carries TRBV11-1 and TRBJ2-1, with a tentative D call TRBD2 (6 bases). Trimming left V 2 bases short and J 6 bases short, with 8 bases between. The germline V gene encodes CDR1 SGHAT and CDR2 FQDESV (reference sequence). There are 13 residues in the CDR3. The CDR3 DNA follows: TGTGCCAGCAGCTTATGGGACTCCAATGAGCAGTTCTTC. Translating gives CASSLWDSNEQFF.

The chain carries TRBV11-2 and TRBJ2-5; D uncertain. The ends were cut back, 5 bases at V and 4 bases at J, with 11 bases in the middle. The CDR3 is 13 amino acids. CDR1 is SGHAT, CDR2 FQNNGV, per germline. CDR3 DNA sequence: TGTGCCAGCAGCCTATGGCGCACAGAGACCCAGTACTTC. Protein sequence: CASSLWRTETQYF.

J is TRBJ2-3 and V is TRBV30, with 11 bases matching TRBD2. CDR1 and CDR2 (germline): GTSNPN, SVGIG (reference sequence). This CDR3 is built from 15 residues. V shed 2 bases, J shed 5 bases, and the junction held 6 bases outside the gene matches. In DNA, the CDR3 is TGTGCCTGGAGTTATAGCGGGAGGGCGAAAGATACGCAGTATTTT. Translating gives CAWSYSGRAKDTQYF.

This clone is categorized as medium-sized. The chain is built from TRBV6-5 and TRBJ1-2; no reliable D call. Germline V gene sequence: CDR1 MNHEY, CDR2 SVGAGI. Trimming cost V 5 bases and J 4 bases, with 11 bases left between them. The CDR3 is 13 amino acids. In DNA, the CDR3 is TGTGCCAGCAGTATCACAGAAAGCTATGGCTACACCTTC. Protein sequence: CASSITESYGYTF.

The chain has TRBV2 and TRBJ2-7; D gene uncertain. The germline gives CDR1 SNHLY, CDR2 FYNNEI. CDR3 length: 10 amino acids. V lost 6 bases and J 4 bases, leaving 4 bases between the germline ends. The CDR3, as DNA: TGTGCCAGCAGATATTACGAGCAGTACTTC. Its translation: CASRYYEQYF. Full variable domain (outside the CDR3, taken from reference TRBV2 and TRBJ2-7): EPEVTQTPSHQVTQMGQEVILRCVPISNHLYFYWYRQILGQKVEFLVSFYNNEISEKSEIFDDQFSVERPDGSNFTLKIRSTKLEDSAMYFCASRYYEQYFGPGTRLTVT.

The CDR3 bases are TGTGCCAGCAGCTTGGCCGACAGGCCCATCTATGGCTACACCTTC. Residues: CASSLADRPIYGYTF. The chain links TRBV11-2 to TRBJ1-2; possible D gene TRBD1, 6 bases. The CDR3 sequence is 15 residues long. Germline V gene data show CDR1 as SGHAT and CDR2 as FQNNGV. Trimming shortened V by 3 bases and J by 4 bases, and 15 bases separated the two germline ends.

The V call is TRBV5-4, the J call TRBJ2-5, with 15 bases aligning to TRBD2. With V trimmed by 3 bases and J by 5 bases, 8 bases remained unmatched. This CDR3 is built from 17 residues. CDR1 is SGHNT, CDR2 YYREEE, per germline (reference sequence). The CDR3 loop reads CASSSRTSGRAGETQYF. The CDR3 DNA follows: TGTGCCAGCAGCTCAAGGACTAGCGGGAGGGCCGGCGAGACCCAGTACTTC.

Note on this clone: A junction boundary mismatches the germline segment, possibly from a read error. The CDR3 region has the DNA TGTGCCAGCAGAAAAGTCAGGGAAACTCATGAAAAACTGTTTTTT. Protein: CASRKVRETHEKLFF. The V gene is TRBV5-4, the J gene TRBJ1-4; D possibly corresponds to TRBD1 (5 bases). This CDR3 has 15 amino acids. Per germline, CDR1 SGHNT and CDR2 YYREEE (reference sequence).

The chain has TRBV7-6 and TRBJ2-3, with 10 positions matching TRBD2. Per germline, CDR1 SGHVS and CDR2 FNYEAQ. The J segment lost 5 bases and the V segment lost 0 bases, leaving 11 bases of the junction unmatched. The CDR3 covers 18 residues. CDR3 DNA: TGTGCCAGCAGCTTAGCTTGGGAAGAGCGGGAGGGCGGAGATACGCAGTATTTT. It yields the protein CASSLAWEEREGGDTQYF.

This sequence joins TRBV5-1 and TRBJ2-1, with TRBD2 matching 8 bases. V shed 1 base and J 4 bases; nucleotides not matched to a gene: 13. CDR1 is SGHRS, CDR2 YFSETQ, per germline. The CDR3 is 18 residues long. CDR3 amino acids: CASSLRFSGVLGYNEQFF. As DNA, the CDR3 is TGCGCCAGCAGCTTGAGGTTTAGCGGGGTCCTCGGGTACAATGAGCAGTTCTTC.

The chain is built from TRBV9 and TRBJ2-1, with D possibly being TRBD1 (5 bases). The CDR3 extends over 14 amino acids. V was clipped by 0 bases and J by 9 bases, with 13 bases between them. Looked up from germline, CDR1 is SGDLS and CDR2 is YYNGEE. As DNA, the CDR3 is TGTGCCAGCAGCGTAGAGGCAGGGTGGGCTGAGCAGTTCTTC. Translation gives CASSVEAGWAEQFF.

The gene calls are TRBV7-8 and TRBJ2-3; 7 nucleotides line up with TRBD2. This CDR3 has 20 residues. CDR1 is SGHVS, CDR2 FQNEAQ, per germline. V lost 4 bases, J lost 1 base, and 20 bases stayed unmatched. The CDR3 DNA reads TGTGCCAGCAGCTGGGGGGGTGGGTCTGCGGGAGAGGAAGGCACAGATACGCAGTATTTT. This translates into CASSWGGGSAGEEGTDTQYF.

The rearrangement uses TRBV7-9 and TRBJ2-1, with TRBD2 matching 9 bases. CDR1 is SEHNR and CDR2 is FQNEAQ in the germline V gene (reference sequence). Losses at the gene ends were 3 bases for V and 9 bases for J; bases not matched to a gene: 9. The CDR3 is 15 residues long. The CDR3 loop reads CASSFSASGNSEQFF. As DNA, the CDR3 is TGTGCCAGCAGCTTCTCCGCTAGCGGGAACAGTGAGCAGTTCTTC.

The table lists this clone with a few counts. The gene calls are TRBV6-1 and TRBJ2-2; no clear D gene. The CDR3 loop spans 15 amino acids. The V end was cut by 3 bases, the J end by 6 bases, with 14 bases between. In germline, CDR1 is MNHNS, CDR2 SASEGT. The DNA of the CDR3 is TGTGCCAGCAGTGATTTACCCCCTCGGGCCGGGGAGCTGTTTTTT. Protein product: CASSDLPPRAGELFF.

This sequence joins TRBV27 and TRBJ2-1; TRBD1 agrees at 11 bases. This CDR3 is built from 18 residues. Trimming cost V 5 bases and J 2 bases; bases outside gene matches: 11. Germline V gene lookup returns CDR1 MNHEY and CDR2 SMNVEV (reference sequence). CDR3 protein: CASSPLTGQGATYNEQFF. CDR3 in DNA: TGTGCCAGCAGTCCCCTAACAGGACAGGGGGCGACCTACAATGAGCAGTTCTTC.

The rearrangement joins TRBV30 to TRBJ2-7; D remains ambiguous. Germline V gene data show CDR1 as GTSNPN and CDR2 as SVGIG (reference sequence). CDR3 length equals 11 residues. Trimming stripped 3 bases from V and 0 bases from J, with 3 bases between. DNA for the CDR3: TGTGCCTGGAGCGTCTCCTACGAGCAGTACTTC. It is translated as CAWSVSYEQYF.

V is TRBV4-1 and J is TRBJ2-5; D unclear. Germline loops: CDR1 MGHRA, CDR2 YSYEKL. Deletions cut 4 bases from V and 5 bases from J, with 20 bases between. The CDR3 length is 16 residues. The CDR3 spells CASSLSSRTPRETQYF. The CDR3 DNA is TGCGCCAGCAGCCTCTCGTCTAGGACCCCAAGGGAGACCCAGTACTTC.